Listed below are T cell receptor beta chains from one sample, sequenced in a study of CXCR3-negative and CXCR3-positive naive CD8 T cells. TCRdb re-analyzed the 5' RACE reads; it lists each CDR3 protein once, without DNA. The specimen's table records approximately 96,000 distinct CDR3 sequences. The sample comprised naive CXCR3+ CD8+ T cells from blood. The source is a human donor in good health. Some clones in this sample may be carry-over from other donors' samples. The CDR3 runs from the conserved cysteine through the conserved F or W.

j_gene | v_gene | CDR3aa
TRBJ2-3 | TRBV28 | CASRSNLPQYF
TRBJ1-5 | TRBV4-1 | CASSQFGQGPQHF
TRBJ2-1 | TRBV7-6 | CASSFSSGGFEQFF
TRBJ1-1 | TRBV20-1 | CSAWTGNTEAFF
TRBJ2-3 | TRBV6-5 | CASAYSSGGPTDTQYF
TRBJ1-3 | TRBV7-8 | CASSPRFGVEGNTIYF
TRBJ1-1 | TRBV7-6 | CASSSPGGLDTEAFF
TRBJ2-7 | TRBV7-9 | CASSAVSGLSSYEQYF
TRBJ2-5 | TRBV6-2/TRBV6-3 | CASSYSAGRSEETQYF
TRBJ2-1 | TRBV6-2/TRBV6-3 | CASSYSNGYYNEQFF
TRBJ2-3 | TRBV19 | CASSIGQGAEDTQYF
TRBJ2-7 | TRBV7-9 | CASSLAAADIYEQYF
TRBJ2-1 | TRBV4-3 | CASSQEADLGVGEQFF
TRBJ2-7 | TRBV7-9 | CASSLPRQGAQPYEQYF
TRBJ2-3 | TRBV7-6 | CASSFSREGASTDTQYF
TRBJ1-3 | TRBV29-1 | CSVEGSAGEDTIYF
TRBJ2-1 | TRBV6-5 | CASSYSWASSYNEQFF
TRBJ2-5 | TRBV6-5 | CASSYSDYQETQYF
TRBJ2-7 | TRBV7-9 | CASSPASGDSYEQYF
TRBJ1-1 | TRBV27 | CASSSNWNTEAFF
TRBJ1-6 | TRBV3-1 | CASSQVPGQLNSPLHF
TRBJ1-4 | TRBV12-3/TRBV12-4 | CASSFGNSGEKLFF
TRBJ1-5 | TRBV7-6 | CASSLGEAQPQHF
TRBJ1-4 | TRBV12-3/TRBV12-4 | CASSFWVTGYEKLFF
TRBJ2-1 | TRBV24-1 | CATSETGGGYNEQFF
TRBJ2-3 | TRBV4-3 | CASSQVLAGGATDTQYF
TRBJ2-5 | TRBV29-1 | CSAAGQNQETQYF
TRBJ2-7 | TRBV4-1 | CASSQATGGRTYEQYF